One sample yielded the 25 T cell receptor beta chains listed below, sequenced in a study of cytomegalovirus exposure and HLA in healthy donors. 60 Vbeta and 13 Jbeta primers were used in PCR. Libraries were prepared by immunoSEQ multiplex PCR; TCRdb keeps only in-frame clonotypes and omits some of them. The sample includes roughly 150,000 clones, more than 70% seen only once; the top ten take roughly 12%. Sequencing was performed on PBMCs. These receptors originate from a man younger than 35 in good health and CMV-seropositive.

This rearrangement joins TRBV7-8 to TRBJ2-5, with a tentative D call TRBD2 (5 bases). This CDR3 region has 14 residues. V lost 5 bases, J lost 4 bases, and 14 bases lay in between. Germline CDR1 and CDR2: SGHVS and FQNEAQ. The CDR3 is CASSEEHRGETQYF. CDR3 nucleotides: TGTGCCAGCAGCGAAGAGCATCGGGGAGAGACCCAGTACTTC.

This clone has a count of ten or more. The chain uses TRBV4-1 and TRBJ2-1; the match to TRBD2 covers 11 bases. The junction had 4 bases not matched to a gene; V was cut back by 1 base and J by 2 bases. Germline V lookup: CDR1 MGHRA, CDR2 YSYEKL. CDR3 length: 17 residues. In nucleotides, the CDR3 is TGCGCCAGCAGCCAAGGTAGCGGGAGGGCCGCCTACAATGAGCAGTTCTTC. This encodes CASSQGSGRAAYNEQFF.

V and J are TRBV6-1 and TRBJ2-3, with 7 nucleotides matching TRBD2. Germline values: CDR1 MNHNS, CDR2 SASEGT. The ends lost 2 bases at V and 3 bases at J; junction bases unmatched: 8. The CDR3 has 16 amino acids. As DNA, the CDR3 is TGTGCCAGCAGTGAAATAAGCGGGGCCTTTACAGATACGCAGTATTTT. Its protein is CASSEISGAFTDTQYF.

This chain connects TRBV30 to TRBJ2-2, with 9 bases aligning to TRBD2. The CDR3 is 13 residues long. V dropped 5 bases and J dropped 7; count of bases not matched to a gene: 5. Germline V gene data show CDR1 as GTSNPN and CDR2 as SVGIG (reference sequence). The CDR3 region is CAWASGMGGELFF. The CDR3 DNA reads TGTGCCTGGGCTAGCGGGATGGGCGGGGAGCTGTTTTTT.

The rearrangement uses TRBV2 and TRBJ2-3, with 8 nucleotides matching TRBD2. Per germline, CDR1 SNHLY and CDR2 FYNNEI. The CDR3 contains 11 residues. The J segment lost 9 bases and the V segment lost 5 bases, leaving 1 base of the junction unmatched. In DNA, the CDR3 is TGTGCCAGCAGTCCTAGCGGGACGCAGTATTTT. This translates into CASSPSGTQYF.

V is TRBV14 and J is TRBJ2-7, with D possibly TRBD2 on 7 matching bases. The V end was cut by 2 bases, the J end by 6 bases, with 14 bases between. The germline gives CDR1 SGHDN, CDR2 FVKESK. This CDR3 comprises 14 residues. The CDR3 is CASSQSRAGAEQYF. The CDR3 DNA is TGTGCCAGCAGCCAATCCCGTGCGGGGGCCGAGCAGTACTTC.

V usage is TRBV19 and J usage is TRBJ2-5; 7 positions agree with TRBD2. Germline V gene sequence: CDR1 LNHDA, CDR2 SQIVND (reference sequence). The junction had 20 bases not matched to a gene; V was cut back by 9 bases and J by 4 bases. The CDR3 consists of 17 residues. CDR3 sequence (DNA): TGTGCCAGACTAAACCCCCCTGGCGGGAGATCGGGAGAGACCCAGTACTTC. The encoded protein is CARLNPPGGRSGETQYF.

This clone has more than one count but fewer than ten. The chain uses TRBV29-1 and TRBJ2-3, with D possibly matching TRBD2 (7 bases). Germline V gene data show CDR1 as SQVTM and CDR2 as ANQGSEA. V was pared by 7 bases and J by 5 bases, with 19 bases between. This CDR3 has 14 amino acids. The CDR3 sequence is CSGAPGGLIDTQYF. As DNA, the CDR3 is TGCAGCGGAGCTCCCGGGGGGCTAATAGATACGCAGTATTTT.

This clone has only a few counts. The chain has TRBV13 and TRBJ1-2, with a weak D call TRBD1 (5 bases). Germline CDR1 reads PRHDT; CDR2 reads FYEKMQ (reference sequence). V shed 5 bases and J shed 8 bases, with 24 bases lying between them. The CDR3 totals 16 residues. This chain's CDR3 is CASSPRGRGGKEGYTF. The CDR3 DNA is TGTGCCAGCAGCCCGCGGGGTCGGGGCGGAAAGGAAGGCTACACCTTC.

This clone was observed a single time. The chain couples TRBV7-9 to TRBJ1-1; a possible D gene is TRBD1 (5 bases). V was cut by 4 bases and J by 3 bases, with 9 bases left in between. The germline V gene encodes CDR1 SEHNR and CDR2 FQNEAQ (reference sequence). CDR3 length equals 13 residues. CDR3 DNA sequence: TGTGCCAGCAGCTATGCAGGGTACACTGAAGCTTTCTTT. Its translation is CASSYAGYTEAFF.

This sequence joins TRBV28 and TRBJ2-2; 14 bases agree with TRBD2. Germline CDR1 is MDHEN and CDR2 is SYDVKM. This CDR3 is built from 18 residues. Trimming took 5 bases from V and 3 from J; bases not matched to a gene: 8. CDR3 protein: CASSRGTSGSWYTGELFF. The CDR3 nucleotides read TGTGCCAGCAGTCGCGGGACTAGCGGGAGCTGGTACACCGGGGAGCTGTTTTTT. The entire variable domain, with the rest obtained from reference TRBV28 and TRBJ2-2, is as follows: DVKVTQSSRYLVKRTGEKVFLECVQDMDHENMFWYRQDPGLGLRLIYFSYDVKMKEKGDIPEGYSVSREKKERFSLILESASTNQTSMYLCASSRGTSGSWYTGELFFGEGSRLTVL.

The J gene is TRBJ2-3, the V gene TRBV5-4; 14 positions agree with TRBD2. V trimming: 3 bases; J trimming: 4 bases; junction bases outside the gene matches: 4. This CDR3 comprises 16 residues. Germline values: CDR1 SGHNT, CDR2 YYREEE (reference sequence). The CDR3 nucleotides read TGTGCCAGCAGCTCTAGACTAGCGGGAGGGCCAGATACGCAGTATTTT. Protein: CASSSRLAGGPDTQYF.

The rearrangement joins TRBV6-1 to TRBJ1-2, with 7 nucleotides matching TRBD1. CDR3 length equals 14 residues. The V and J ends lost 10 bases and 4 bases, in that order; junction bases with no gene match: 12. Germline V gene sequence: CDR1 MNHNS, CDR2 SASEGT. This CDR3 is CAILRDRTTYGYTF. The CDR3 DNA sequence: TGTGCCATACTACGGGACAGAACTACCTATGGCTACACCTTC.

The V call is TRBV27, the J call TRBJ2-7, with 10 bases matching TRBD2. Unmatched junction bases numbered 9, after V lost 8 bases and J lost 2 bases. Germline V gives CDR1 MNHEY, CDR2 SMNVEV (reference sequence). This CDR3 is 15 amino acids long. Here the CDR3 DNA reads TGTGCCAGCCACAAAGCGGGAGGGCCACCCTACGAGCAGTACTTC. The encoded protein is CASHKAGGPPYEQYF.

The chain links TRBV5-4 to TRBJ2-3; 7 bases fit TRBD2. V dropped 7 bases and J dropped 9; count of bases not matched to a gene: 11. The CDR3 extends over 13 amino acids. CDR1 and CDR2 (germline): SGHNT, YYREEE (reference sequence). The CDR3 reads CASGRAGVGTQYF. Here the CDR3 DNA reads TGTGCCAGCGGTAGGGCGGGAGTTGGGACGCAGTATTTT.

In this sample, this clone turned up a few times. The chain joins TRBV30 to TRBJ2-1, with 10 bases lining up with TRBD1. Germline loops: CDR1 GTSNPN, CDR2 SVGIG (reference sequence). The trim removed 4 bases at V and 7 bases at J, leaving 7 bases unmatched. CDR3 size: 14 residues. CDR3 protein: CAWKRPDRGNEQFF. The CDR3 DNA follows: TGTGCCTGGAAACGCCCGGACAGGGGGAATGAGCAGTTCTTC.

V gene TRBV7-2 combines with J gene TRBJ2-5; D is perhaps TRBD1 (6 bases). Germline V CDR1 and CDR2: SGHTA, FQGNSA. Trimming shortened V by 6 bases and J by 6 bases, and 14 bases separated the two germline ends. CDR3 size: 13 residues. In nucleotides, the CDR3 is TGTGCCAGCAGTCTGTCGGGACAACAGACCCAGTACTTC. Encoded protein: CASSLSGQQTQYF.

The chain uses TRBV2 and TRBJ2-3; D possibly corresponds to TRBD2 (6 bases). The CDR3 length is 13 residues. Germline V gene lookup returns CDR1 SNHLY and CDR2 FYNNEI. V was cut by 5 bases and J by 8 bases, with 14 bases left in between. The CDR3 loop reads CASSLPPGGTQYF. CDR3 DNA sequence: TGTGCCAGCAGTCTTCCCCCCGGGGGTACGCAGTATTTT.

The CDR3 reads CASSELNALAANEKLFF. CDR3 bases: TGTGCCAGCAGTGAATTGAACGCTTTGGCTGCTAATGAAAAACTGTTTTTT. The J gene is TRBJ1-4, the V gene TRBV6-1, with D hard to call. V was cut by 2 bases and J by 3 bases, with 16 bases left in between. Germline V lookup: CDR1 MNHNS, CDR2 SASEGT. CDR3 length: 17 amino acids.

The V call is TRBV7-6, the J call TRBJ1-1, with no clear D. Per the germline V gene, CDR1 is SGHVS and CDR2 is FNYEAQ. CDR3 length equals 16 residues. V was shortened by 2 bases and J by 5 bases, with 18 bases between the two germline ends. CDR3 amino acids: CASSLIGGGVGTEAFF. The CDR3 coding sequence is TGTGCCAGCAGCTTAATAGGAGGTGGGGTAGGAACTGAAGCTTTCTTT.

The chain carries TRBV6-6 and TRBJ2-2; possibly TRBD1 for D (6 bases). The CDR3 totals 16 residues. From germline, CDR1 is MNHNY and CDR2 SVGAGI (reference sequence). Trimming took 2 bases from V and 3 from J, leaving 13 bases between them. CDR3 region: CASSYGGRRDTGELFF. The CDR3 bases are TGTGCCAGCAGTTACGGGGGCCGAAGGGACACCGGGGAGCTGTTTTTT.

The gene calls are TRBV6-5 and TRBJ2-1; possible D gene TRBD2, 6 bases. Germline CDR1 MNHEY, CDR2 SVGAGI. This CDR3 spans 11 amino acids. V lost 6 bases and J lost 12, with 12 bases in between. CDR3 residues: CASRAGPGQFF. In nucleotides, the CDR3 is TGTGCCAGCAGGGCGGGACCTGGGCAGTTCTTC.

The chain employs TRBV6-6 and TRBJ2-1; 11 nucleotides agree with TRBD2. From germline, CDR1 is MNHNY and CDR2 SVGAGI (reference sequence). The CDR3 runs to 16 residues. V shed 1 base, J shed 3 bases, and the junction held 2 bases outside the gene matches. The CDR3 spells CASSYYGTSGYNEQFF. For the CDR3, the DNA is TGTGCCAGCAGTTACTACGGGACTAGCGGCTACAATGAGCAGTTCTTC.

This sequence joins TRBV6-5 and TRBJ2-1; possibly TRBD2 for D (7 bases). The CDR3 is made up of 15 amino acids. Trimming took off 2 bases at V and 7 bases at J, with 15 bases between the two ends. The germline CDR1 and CDR2 sequences are MNHEY and SVGAGI. The CDR3 nucleotides read TGTGCCAGCAGTTACAGGGGGAGGGGGGGGAATGAGCAGTTCTTC. Protein product: CASSYRGRGGNEQFF.

This chain uses TRBV30 with TRBJ1-3; D uncertain. CDR1 is GTSNPN and CDR2 is SVGIG in the germline V gene (reference sequence). The CDR3 covers 11 residues. Trimming shortened V by 4 bases and J by 4 bases, and 5 bases separated the two germline ends. The CDR3 sequence: CAWNLGNTIYF. CDR3 sequence (DNA): TGTGCCTGGAATTTAGGAAACACCATATATTTT.